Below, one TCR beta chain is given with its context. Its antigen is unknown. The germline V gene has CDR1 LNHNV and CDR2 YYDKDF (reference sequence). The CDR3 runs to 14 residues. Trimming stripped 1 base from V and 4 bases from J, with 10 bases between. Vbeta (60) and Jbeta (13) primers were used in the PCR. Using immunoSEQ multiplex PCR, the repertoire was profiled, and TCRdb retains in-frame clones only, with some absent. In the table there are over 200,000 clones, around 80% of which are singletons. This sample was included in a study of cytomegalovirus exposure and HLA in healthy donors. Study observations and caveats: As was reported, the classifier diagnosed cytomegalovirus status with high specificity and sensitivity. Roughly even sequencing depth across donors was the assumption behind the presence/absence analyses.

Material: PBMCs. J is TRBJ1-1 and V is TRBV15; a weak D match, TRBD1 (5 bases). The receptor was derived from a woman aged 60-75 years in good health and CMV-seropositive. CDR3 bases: TGTGCCACCAGCAGAGCGCAGGGAACCACTGAAGCTTTCTTT. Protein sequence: CATSRAQGTTEAFF. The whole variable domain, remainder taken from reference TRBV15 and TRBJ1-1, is DAMVIQNPRYQVTQFGKPVTLSCSQTLNHNVMYWYQQKSSQAPKLLFHYYDKDFNNEADTPDNFQSRRPNTSFCFLDIRSPGLGDTAMYLCATSRAQGTTEAFFGQGTRLTVV.